Listed here are 15 T cell receptor beta chains from one sample, sequenced in a study of blood T cells in healthy people across ages. The use of a sample-barcoded 5' primer and a J-beta primer mix characterized a second PCR of about 7 to 12 cycles. TCRdb analysed the 5' RACE reads with MiXCR anew, one entry per CDR3 protein. Of approximately 900,000 distinct CDR3 sequences listed, about 29% were seen once; the top ten hold more than 8.5%. The sample was also reused in another study, on T cells of mothers and their children.

The sequenced sample was blood. The source of these receptors is a woman between 40 and 50 years old in good health.

Remarks on this clonotype: Sequence at one end of the junction differs from germline and may be a read error. The chain uses TRBV7-3 and TRBJ2-5; 10 bases agree with TRBD1. The germline V gene has CDR1 SGHTA and CDR2 FQGTGA. The CDR3 loop spans 13 amino acids. The CDR3 sequence: CAGSRDRGETQYF. The CDR3 DNA sequence: TGTGCCGGCAGTAGGGACAGGGGAGAGACCCAGTACTTC.

This clonotype was found a few times. The rearrangement uses TRBV6-4 and TRBJ2-4; 9 bases align to TRBD2. The V gene's germline CDR1 is MRHNA and CDR2 SNTAGT. This CDR3 spans 15 amino acids. Trimming removed 7 bases from V and 13 bases from J; junction bases left unmatched: 17. This CDR3 is CASTQPGTSRNEQYF. Written as DNA, the CDR3 is TGTGCCAGCACGCAGCCAGGGACTAGCCGCAATGAGCAGTACTTC.

In the case of this clonotype: A read error may be the cause here, since a much bigger clone is one base away. This chain links TRBV20-1 with TRBJ2-3; D remains ambiguous. Germline CDR1 DFQATT, CDR2 SNEGSKA (reference sequence). This CDR3 spans 12 amino acids. Here the CDR3 reads CGATGLGDTQYF. The DNA of the CDR3 is TGCGGTGCTACCGGGCTGGGGGATACGCAGTATTTT.

In the case of this clonotype: The junction departs from the called germline gene at one end, perhaps through a read error. The chain combines TRBV12-3 or TRBV12-4 with TRBJ2-3; 7 bases map to TRBD2. This CDR3 has 17 residues. CDR3: CAGSLALRSGATDTQYF. DNA of the CDR3: TGTGCCGGCAGTTTAGCCCTACGGAGCGGGGCCACAGATACGCAGTATTTT.

This clonotype was seen a handful of times. V usage is TRBV27 and J usage is TRBJ1-2; no clear D. CDR1 and CDR2 (germline): MNHEY, SMNVEV (reference sequence). V was cut by 2 bases and J by 8 bases, with 24 bases left in between. This CDR3 has 17 amino acids. The CDR3 reads CASSLDLSAGRLRGYTF. The CDR3 bases are TGTGCCAGCAGTTTAGACTTGTCGGCAGGTCGTCTTAGAGGCTACACCTTC.

This clonotype was counted many times. The V gene is TRBV12-3 or TRBV12-4, the J gene TRBJ2-5; D uncertain. The CDR3 extends over 12 amino acids. The V end lost 2 bases, the J end lost 5 bases, and 6 bases lay between the germline ends. Here the CDR3 reads CASSLNWETQYF. The DNA of the CDR3 is TGTGCCAGCAGTTTAAATTGGGAGACCCAGTACTTC.

There are a few counts of this clonotype. V gene TRBV7-2 combines with J gene TRBJ2-7; D is ambiguous. The CDR3 is made up of 14 amino acids. CDR1 is SGHTA and CDR2 is FQGNSA in the germline V gene. Trimming shortened V by 1 base and J by 0 bases, and 7 bases separated the two germline ends. The chain's CDR3 is CASSLVRDSYEQYF. In nucleotides, the CDR3 is TGTGCCAGCAGCTTAGTGCGTGACTCCTACGAGCAGTACTTC.

This clonotype has just a few counts. A much larger clone differs from this one at a single base, so this may be a read error. The chain recombines TRBV4-3 with TRBJ2-7; 10 nucleotides match TRBD2. Germline V gives CDR1 LGHNA, CDR2 YSLEER. The CDR3 runs 15 residues. Here the CDR3 reads CASGQGVAGGYEQYF. The CDR3 coding sequence is TGCGCCAGCGGCCAAGGAGTAGCGGGGGGTTACGAGCAGTACTTC.

For this clonotype: This CDR3 fails to terminate in the conserved phenylalanine or tryptophan, so it likely reflects a read error. V and J are TRBV5-1 and TRBJ2-5; 7 bases fit TRBD1. There are 14 residues in the CDR3. From germline, CDR1 is SGHRS and CDR2 YFSETQ. With V trimmed by 7 bases and J by 5 bases, 11 bases remained unmatched. This CDR3 is CASGTGALTETQYC. The CDR3 DNA follows: TGCGCCAGCGGAACAGGGGCATTAACGGAGACCCAGTACTGC.

The V call is TRBV18, the J call TRBJ2-3, with a tentative D call TRBD1 (6 bases). This CDR3 spans 15 amino acids. Germline CDR1 and CDR2: KGHSH and LQKENI. V lost 6 bases to trimming and J lost 4 bases, with 17 bases between them. The CDR3 DNA sequence: TGTGCCAGCTCGTTACAGGGAGTAGGTGCAGATACGCAGTATTTT. Protein product: CASSLQGVGADTQYF.

This clonotype is a singleton in its sample. The chain recombines TRBV18 with TRBJ2-2; 10 nucleotides line up with TRBD1. The CDR3 is 16 residues long. The junction had 5 bases not matched to a gene; V was cut back by 2 bases and J by 5 bases. From germline, CDR1 is KGHSH and CDR2 LQKENI. CDR3: CASSPNDRGRTGELFF. The CDR3 DNA reads as TGTGCCAGCTCACCAAACGACAGGGGGCGGACCGGGGAGCTGTTTTTT.

The V and J genes are TRBV28 and TRBJ1-4; D gene uncertain. Germline CDR1 is MDHEN and CDR2 is SYDVKM. V lost 4 bases and J lost 7, with 13 bases in between. The CDR3 loop spans 14 amino acids. CDR3: CASSYPRRREKLFF. Written as DNA, the CDR3 is TGTGCCAGCAGTTACCCGCGTCGCCGTGAAAAACTGTTTTTT.

V is TRBV28 and J is TRBJ1-5; tentatively, D is TRBD1 (5 bases). The length of the CDR3 is 15 residues. Deletions cut 3 bases from V and 1 base from J, with 10 bases between. Germline CDR1 is MDHEN and CDR2 is SYDVKM. The CDR3 sequence is CASSFWGASNQPQHF. The CDR3 DNA is TGTGCCAGCAGTTTTTGGGGCGCGAGCAATCAGCCCCAGCATTTT.

V is TRBV28 and J is TRBJ2-3, with 7 bases that match TRBD1. The CDR3 totals 15 residues. The germline V gene has CDR1 MDHEN and CDR2 SYDVKM. J lost 4 bases, V lost 8 bases, and 12 bases had no gene match. Here the CDR3 DNA reads TGTGCCAGCCTTAAACCAGGGGGACGGGCAGATACGCAGTATTTT. It encodes CASLKPGGRADTQYF.

The rearrangement joins TRBV13 to TRBJ2-1, with 7 positions matching TRBD1. CDR3 length: 17 residues. V lost 5 bases to trimming and J lost 3 bases; unmatched junction nucleotides: 13. CDR1 and CDR2 from the germline V gene are PRHDT and FYEKMQ (reference sequence). For the CDR3, the DNA is TGTGCCAGCAGCCCACAACCAACAGGGGTCCTCTACAATGAGCAGTTCTTC. It codes for CASSPQPTGVLYNEQFF.